A selection of T cell receptor beta chains follows, all from one sample in a study of blood T cell repertoires in COVID-19. Method: immunoSEQ multiplex PCR; TCRdb's copy keeps in-frame clones and lacks some. The sample lists about 68,000 clones, 84% occurring once. Sample: peripheral blood. The receptors derive from a man aged 50 to 59 with active COVID-19. Both conserved end residues are part of each CDR3.

j_call v_call cdr3_aa
TRBJ2-7 TRBV6-6 CASRSQGAPGEQYF
TRBJ1-1 TRBV19 CASTDRVGTEAFF
TRBJ2-7 TRBV18 CASSPRDRAGVYEQYF
TRBJ2-4 TRBV11-2 CASSSTRQRVNIQYF
TRBJ1-6 TRBV15 CATSRQGAGDSPLHF
TRBJ2-2 TRBV2 CASSQGIQTGELFF
TRBJ1-5 TRBV15 CATSRGQGVEPQHF
TRBJ1-5 TRBV7-9 CASSLAPGHQPQHF
TRBJ2-2 TRBV5-3 CARNPLGGRNTGELFF
TRBJ2-1 TRBV12-5 CASGLSDWNNEQFF
TRBJ2-1 TRBV11-2 CASSPGQGFNEQFF
TRBJ1-3 TRBV11-2 CASSLGGGAINTIYF
TRBJ2-3 TRBV12-3/TRBV12-4 CASSNRGTDTQYF
TRBJ2-7 TRBV5-1 CASSLGAGGTPYEQYF
TRBJ2-5 TRBV9 CASSVATSGGQETQYF
TRBJ1-2 TRBV4-3 CASSQEPQPVSYTF
TRBJ2-1 TRBV12-5 CASGNIGERSYNEQFF
TRBJ1-5 TRBV29-1 CSARQGVGQPQHF
TRBJ1-1 TRBV4-1 CASSLGEMNTEAFF
TRBJ2-7 TRBV6-5 CASSSVGLTGYEQYF
TRBJ1-2 TRBV19 CASSIRTGLGGYTF
TRBJ2-3 TRBV5-1 CASRENLDTQYF
TRBJ2-2 TRBV2 CASSEVGSGELFF
TRBJ2-3 TRBV6-4 CASSDSPTSEKYF
TRBJ2-1 TRBV19 CASRSTSLLYNEQFF
TRBJ2-1 TRBV15 CATSRDLPGKGNEQFF